A single sample is the source of the 14 T cell receptor beta chains below, sequenced in a study of cytomegalovirus exposure and HLA in healthy donors. The PCR was carried out with 60 Vbeta primers and 13 Jbeta primers. The assay was immunoSEQ multiplex PCR, and TCRdb's table has in-frame clones only and misses some. Here the sample spans 120,000 to 150,000 clones, more than 70% being singletons. What was sequenced was PBMCs. These receptors originate from a woman aged 50 to 65 in good health and CMV-seronegative.

J is TRBJ1-3 and V is TRBV7-2, with D hard to call. V lost 3 bases and J lost 4, with 4 bases in between. The germline CDR1 and CDR2 sequences are SGHTA and FQGNSA. The CDR3 consists of 12 residues. CDR3 residues: CASSFGGNTIYF. CDR3 bases: TGTGCCAGCAGCTTCGGGGGAAACACCATATATTTT.

The chain has TRBV30 and TRBJ2-7; 9 positions match TRBD1. CDR1 and CDR2 from the germline V gene are GTSNPN and SVGIG (reference sequence). With 3 bases clipped from V and 6 bases from J, the junction kept 12 bases outside the gene matches. CDR3 length: 15 amino acids. The CDR3 DNA reads as TGTGCCTGGAGCGGCGCCGGGACAGGGCCCTTCGAGCAGTACTTC. It yields the protein CAWSGAGTGPFEQYF. The variable domain in full, completed from reference TRBV30 and TRBJ2-7, reads SQTIHQWPATLVQPVGSPLSLECTVEGTSNPNLYWYRQAAGRGLQLLFYSVGIGQISSEVPQNLSASRPQDRQFILSSKKLLLSDSGFYLCAWSGAGTGPFEQYFGPGTRLTVT.

The chain recombines TRBV6-1 with TRBJ2-7; TRBD1 agrees at 7 bases. V shed 2 bases and J 6 bases; nucleotides not matched to a gene: 10. The CDR3 runs 15 residues. CDR1 is MNHNS and CDR2 is SASEGT in the germline V gene. This CDR3 reads CASSEPRQGVGEQYF. CDR3 DNA sequence: TGTGCCAGCAGTGAACCGAGACAGGGAGTTGGCGAGCAGTACTTC.

This clone came up a few times. The chain combines TRBV6-1 with TRBJ2-3; 14 bases line up with TRBD2. There are 15 residues in the CDR3. The germline CDR1 and CDR2 sequences are MNHNS and SASEGT. With 3 bases clipped from V and 4 bases from J, the junction kept 0 bases outside the gene matches. CDR3 region: CASSETSGGADTQYF. The CDR3 DNA follows: TGTGCCAGCAGTGAGACTAGCGGGGGGGCAGATACGCAGTATTTT.

J is TRBJ1-5 and V is TRBV7-8, with D tentatively TRBD1 (6 bases). The CDR3 spans 15 residues. From germline, CDR1 is SGHVS and CDR2 FQNEAQ. Trimming removed 2 bases from V and 7 bases from J, with 15 bases in between. CDR3 sequence: CASSLLFRGGQPQHF. The CDR3 bases are TGTGCCAGCAGCTTACTTTTCAGGGGTGGACAGCCCCAGCATTTT. Drawing the rest from reference TRBV7-8 and TRBJ1-5, the complete variable domain is GAGVSQSPRYKVAKRGQDVALRCDPISGHVSLFWYQQALGQGPEFLTYFQNEAQLDKSGLPSDRFFAERPEGSVSTLKIQRTQQEDSAVYLCASSLLFRGGQPQHFGDGTRLSIL.

This clone was seen a single time. The junction and the germline gene differ at one end; a read error may be behind it. V gene TRBV7-6 combines with J gene TRBJ2-5; TRBD1 aligns across 11 bases. The CDR3 totals 15 residues. Per the germline V gene, CDR1 is SGHVS and CDR2 is FNYEAQ. The DNA for the CDR3 is TGTGCCAGCAGTTTAGGGACAGGGGGGGCAGAGACCCAGTACTTC. Encoded protein: CASSLGTGGAETQYF.

The rearrangement joins TRBV27 to TRBJ1-6, with 9 bases fitting TRBD1. CDR1 is MNHEY, CDR2 SMNVEV, per germline (reference sequence). The CDR3 is 15 residues long. Unmatched junction bases numbered 5, after V lost 2 bases and J lost 9 bases. The CDR3 DNA reads TGTGCCAGCAGTTTAGGAACAGGGGGCGGTTCACCCCTCCACTTT. Amino acids: CASSLGTGGGSPLHF.

This chain connects TRBV5-1 to TRBJ2-2; 13 bases map to TRBD2. Trimming at V came to 4 bases and at J to 4 bases, leaving 4 bases not matched to a gene. The V gene's germline CDR1 is SGHRS and CDR2 YFSETQ. The CDR3 contains 16 residues. CDR3 in amino acids: CASSPTSGGSTGELFF. CDR3 bases: TGCGCCAGCAGCCCGACTAGCGGGGGGAGCACCGGGGAGCTGTTTTTT.

In its sample, this clone was seen once. This chain joins TRBV7-9 and TRBJ1-5; D perhaps matches TRBD1 (6 bases). Trimming pared 5 bases from V and 0 bases from J, leaving 14 bases between. Germline CDR1 is SEHNR and CDR2 is FQNEAQ (reference sequence). CDR3 length: 16 residues. CDR3 amino acids: CASSAGTPNSNQPQHF. DNA for the CDR3: TGTGCCAGCAGCGCCGGGACACCGAATAGCAATCAGCCCCAGCATTTT.

The genes are TRBV6-4 and TRBJ2-3; TRBD1 matches at 8 bases. CDR3 length: 14 residues. V was clipped by 5 bases and J by 4 bases; unmatched bases: 5. Germline lookup yields CDR1 MRHNA and CDR2 SNTAGT. This chain's CDR3 is CASSFDRGSDTQYF. The CDR3 bases are TGTGCCAGCAGTTTTGACAGGGGTTCAGATACGCAGTATTTT.

On this clone itself: The junction and the germline gene differ at one end; a read error may be behind it. This chain joins TRBV7-7 and TRBJ2-2; D possibly corresponds to TRBD1 (7 bases). Germline-derived CDR1 and CDR2 are SSHAT and FNYEAQ (reference sequence). The CDR3 length is 15 residues. CDR3 sequence: CASTPGVGTAGELFF. CDR3 nucleotides: TGTGCTAGCACCCCGGGGGTGGGGACAGCCGGGGAGCTGTTTTTT.

In this sample, this clone turned up once. The gene calls are TRBV6-5 and TRBJ2-1, with D possibly TRBD1 on 6 matching bases. The germline CDR1 and CDR2 sequences are MNHEY and SVGAGI. Trimming left V 2 bases short and J 4 bases short, with 6 bases between. The CDR3 runs to 13 residues. CDR3 DNA: TGTGCCAGCAGTTACGACAGGTACAATGAGCAGTTCTTC. Translation: CASSYDRYNEQFF.

The V gene is TRBV25-1, the J gene TRBJ2-7; D gene unclear. In germline, CDR1 is MGHDK, CDR2 SYGVNS. The CDR3 sequence is 10 residues long. V was shortened by 3 bases and J by 7 bases, with 4 bases between the two germline ends. For the CDR3, the DNA is TGTGCCAGCAGTGATCATGAGCAGTACTTC. It specifies CASSDHEQYF.

The DNA for the CDR3 is TGTGCCAGCAGCCAAGAGCGGGGGGCAACTGAAGCTTTCTTT. It codes for CASSQERGATEAFF. This chain uses TRBV4-2 with TRBJ1-1; D is perhaps TRBD1 (6 bases). The CDR3 contains 14 residues. V was pared by 0 bases and J by 5 bases, with 10 bases between. In germline, CDR1 is LGHNA, CDR2 YNFKEQ.